This is a list of T cell receptor beta chains from one sample in a study of OX40 agonist ivuxolimab in advanced cancers. Repertoires were generated with immunoSEQ multiplex PCR, while TCRdb's copy carries only in-frame clones and drops some. Counted here are 75,000 to 100,000 clones, around 84% occurring once; the ten biggest clones make up about 1.9%. The source was CD4+ or CD8+ T cells sorted from blood, collected in a trial of the OX40 agonist ivuxolimab. The receptor source for this set is an adult with an advanced solid tumor such as melanoma, head and neck, liver or kidney cancer. Both conserved end residues are part of each CDR3. The D gene is left open where the match is weak. Clone size is not always given. Where it is, it says once, few, many or a class for expanded clones.

J gene	clone size	D gene	V gene	CDR3 DNA	CDR3 protein
TRBJ2-7	-	-	TRBV5-1	TGCGCCAGCAGCTTTGGGCCGGGACCGACCTACGAGCAGTACTTC	CASSFGPGPTYEQYF
TRBJ2-7	-	TRBD1	TRBV5-1	TGCGCCAGCAGCTACCCGGGACAGGGAACCTACGAGCAGTACTTC	CASSYPGQGTYEQYF
TRBJ2-1	-	TRBD2	TRBV11-3	TGTGCCAGCAGCTTGGGCGTAGCGGGAAACTCCTACAATGAGCAGTTCTTC	CASSLGVAGNSYNEQFF
TRBJ2-1	-	-	TRBV19	TGTGCCAGTAGTATAGCCCGGGACTTCTACAATGAGCAGTTCTTC	CASSIARDFYNEQFF
TRBJ2-2	-	-	TRBV2	TGTGCCAGCACCAGAACGGGAAGGTTGGGGGAGCTGTTTTTT	CASTRTGRLGELFF
TRBJ2-7	-	-	TRBV18	TGTGCCAGCTCACCAGGAGACTTTTTCCGGGAGCAGTACTTC	CASSPGDFFREQYF
TRBJ2-7	once	TRBD1	TRBV6-1	TGTGCCAGCAGTGAAGCGCCTAGGACAGGGACCTACGAGCAGTACTTC	CASSEAPRTGTYEQYF
TRBJ2-7	-	-	TRBV10-3	TGTGCCATCAGTGATCGAGGGGAGGAGGAGCAGTACTTC	CAISDRGEEEQYF
TRBJ1-4	-	TRBD1	TRBV28	TGTGCCAGCAGTTCACCGGGGACAGGTAGTGAAAAACTGTTTTTT	CASSSPGTGSEKLFF
TRBJ2-3	-	-	TRBV9	TGTGCCAGCAGCTCTAAGCGGAGCACAGATACGCAGTATTTT	CASSSKRSTDTQYF
TRBJ2-2	-	-	TRBV10-2	TGCGCCAGCAGTGACGGCGCGGGGCACACCGGGGAGCTGTTTTTT	CASSDGAGHTGELFF
TRBJ2-6	-	-	TRBV18	TGTGCCAGCTCACCAGCCGGGGGCGGTGGGGCCAACGTCCTGACTTTC	CASSPAGGGGANVLTF
TRBJ1-5	once	TRBD1	TRBV18	TGTGCCAGCGCGGGACAGGACGGAGATCAGCCCCAGCATTTT	CASAGQDGDQPQHF
TRBJ2-2	-	TRBD1	TRBV5-6	TGTGCCAGCAGCAAGACAGGGCTGGGCGGGGAGCTGTTTTTT	CASSKTGLGGELFF
TRBJ2-7	-	-	TRBV30	TGTGCCGGGGTCGGGGGTCTCGAGCAGTACTTC	CAGVGGLEQYF
TRBJ1-5	-	-	TRBV7-8	TGTGCCAGCAGCCTCAGTGACACGGACAATCAGCCCCAGCATTTT	CASSLSDTDNQPQHF
TRBJ1-1	-	-	TRBV5-1	TGCGCCAGCAGCCGGGACGGACAGTTGAACACTGAGGCTTTCTTT	CASSRDGQLNTEAFF
TRBJ2-3	-	TRBD2	TRBV7-8	TGTGCCAGCAGCTTGACTAGCGGGGTCACAGATACGCAGTATTTT	CASSLTSGVTDTQYF
TRBJ2-7	-	TRBD2	TRBV6-6	TGTGCCAGCAGTTACCTGGGACTACACTACGAGCAGTACTTC	CASSYLGLHYEQYF
TRBJ2-3	-	TRBD2	TRBV7-6	TGTGCCAGCAGCTTAGCTGGGCGGGGGGCTCCAGATACGCAGTATTTT	CASSLAGRGAPDTQYF
TRBJ2-2	few	TRBD2	TRBV5-1	TGCGCCAGCAGCTTGGTCGGCGGGAGGTATAACGGGGAGCTGTTTTTT	CASSLVGGRYNGELFF
TRBJ1-5	few	-	TRBV18	TGTGCCAGCTCACCAGGGCAGTCTCAGCCCCAGCATTTT	CASSPGQSQPQHF
TRBJ2-1	once	TRBD2	TRBV27	TGTGCCAGCAGGGGGACTAGCGGGAGGGCCGGTGAGCAGTTCTTC	CASRGTSGRAGEQFF
TRBJ2-2	-	-	TRBV28	TGTGCCAGCATGACACAGAACACCGGGGAGCTGTTTTTT	CASMTQNTGELFF
TRBJ2-3	-	TRBD2	TRBV27	TGTGCCAGCACCCCGGGACTAGCGGGAGGGCCCACAGGCACAGATACGCAGTATTTT	CASTPGLAGGPTGTDTQYF
TRBJ1-5	once	-	TRBV30	TGTGCCTGGAGTGGGCAAGGGCGTCAGCCCCAGCATTTT	CAWSGQGRQPQHF
TRBJ2-7	once	-	TRBV6-1	TGTGCCAGCAGTGAAGTAACGACACGTGCCTCCTACGAGCAGTACTTC	CASSEVTTRASYEQYF
TRBJ1-4	-	-	TRBV6-1	TGTGCCAGCATATCCCGTGCAACTAATGAAAAACTGTTTTTT	CASISRATNEKLFF
TRBJ2-1	-	TRBD2	TRBV10-3	TGTGCCATCAGTCATAGCGGGAGCAACAATGAGCAGTTCTTC	CAISHSGSNNEQFF
TRBJ1-1	-	-	TRBV6-5	TGTGCCAGCAGTTACACTCAACAGGGTGCCACTGAAGCTTTCTTT	CASSYTQQGATEAFF
TRBJ2-5	-	-	TRBV27	TGTGCCAGCAGCCGGACAAGAGCAGAGACCCAGTACTTC	CASSRTRAETQYF
TRBJ2-3	-	TRBD2	TRBV4-2	TGTGCCAGCAGCCAAATGGGACTAGCGGTCACAGATACGCAGTATTTT	CASSQMGLAVTDTQYF
TRBJ1-1	-	TRBD1	TRBV6-1	TGTGCCAGCGGGAGGGACAGTCCCCCAATCGAAGCTTTCTTT	CASGRDSPPIEAFF
TRBJ1-1	-	TRBD1	TRBV27	TGTGCCAGCAGTCCCTGGACAGGGAACACTGAAGCTTTCTTT	CASSPWTGNTEAFF
TRBJ2-1	-	-	TRBV7-2	TGTGCCAGCAGCTCCTTCGGTGATGAGCAGTTCTTC	CASSSFGDEQFF
TRBJ1-1	-	TRBD1	TRBV30	TGTGCCTGGAGCCCACAGGGGTACACTGAAGCTTTCTTT	CAWSPQGYTEAFF
TRBJ1-1	-	-	TRBV29-1	TGCAGCGGTGCGAATTGGACCATGAACACTGAAGCTTTCTTT	CSGANWTMNTEAFF
TRBJ1-1	-	-	TRBV6-1	TGTGCCAGCAGTGCACACAGGGTTAGTTGGAACACTGAAGCTTTCTTT	CASSAHRVSWNTEAFF
TRBJ1-2	once	-	TRBV9	TGTGCCAGCAGTTCTGGGGTTAACTATGGCTACACCTTC	CASSSGVNYGYTF
TRBJ2-5	once	TRBD2	TRBV5-4	TGTGCCAGCAGCCAAGGGACTAGCGGGAGTTTCCAAGAGACCCAGTACTTC	CASSQGTSGSFQETQYF
TRBJ2-2	once	-	TRBV5-5	TGTGCCAGCAGCTTGCTTAAGGGATGGGACACCGGGGAGCTGTTTTTT	CASSLLKGWDTGELFF